This entry lists 27 T cell receptor beta chains sequenced from one sample in a study of coeliac disease. Sequencing used immunoSEQ multiplex PCR; TCRdb keeps in-frame clones, though not all of them. The sample holds about 3,300 clones, roughly 71% seen once. Sequenced input: lymphocytes from the gut lamina propria. These TCRs come from a man older than 75 without celiac disease.

J is TRBJ1-6 and V is TRBV19; 7 bases match TRBD1. V lost 3 bases to trimming and J lost 5 bases; unmatched junction nucleotides: 4. Germline loops: CDR1 LNHDA, CDR2 SQIVND (reference sequence). There are 15 residues in the CDR3. The CDR3 region has the DNA TGTGCCAGTAGTATTGGGGGACAGAATAATTCACCCCTCCACTTT. Translating it yields CASSIGGQNNSPLHF.

The rearrangement links TRBV4-1 to TRBJ2-2, with TRBD1 matching over 8 bases. Trimming took 2 bases from V and 2 from J; bases not matched to a gene: 7. CDR1 is MGHRA and CDR2 is YSYEKL in the germline V gene. This CDR3 comprises 17 residues. The chain's CDR3 is CASSQPYRGVNTGELFF. In DNA form, the CDR3 reads TGCGCCAGCAGCCAACCTTACAGGGGGGTTAACACCGGGGAGCTGTTTTTT.

The rearrangement links TRBV7-7 to TRBJ2-5; tentatively, D is TRBD2 (6 bases). V was shortened by 1 base and J by 4 bases, with 16 bases between the two germline ends. CDR3 length: 16 residues. The germline V gene encodes CDR1 SSHAT and CDR2 FNYEAQ (reference sequence). The CDR3 nucleotides are TGTGCCAGCAGCTTAGTTCACAGCGGGCGGGGAGAGACCCAGTACTTC. Encoded protein: CASSLVHSGRGETQYF.

This clone has just a few counts. The genes are TRBV7-2 and TRBJ2-1; the match to TRBD2 covers 8 bases. With 1 base clipped from V and 4 bases from J, the junction kept 15 bases outside the gene matches. Germline-derived CDR1 and CDR2 are SGHTA and FQGNSA. The length of the CDR3 is 19 residues. The CDR3 bases are TGTGCCAGCAGCTTAGGCCCCCCTAGCGGGCGGCAAGAATACAATGAGCAGTTCTTC. Its translation: CASSLGPPSGRQEYNEQFF.

The chain combines TRBV19 with TRBJ1-6; the D is unclear. Trimming cost V 5 bases and J 7 bases, with 12 bases left between them. Germline CDR1 is LNHDA and CDR2 is SQIVND (reference sequence). The CDR3 runs to 14 residues. CDR3 in amino acids: CASSPGSGNSPLHF. CDR3 in DNA: TGTGCCAGTAGTCCAGGCAGTGGCAATTCACCCCTCCACTTT.

This clone has only a few counts. The chain carries TRBV7-2 and TRBJ2-3; the match to TRBD2 covers 7 bases. The CDR3 loop spans 15 amino acids. Trimming took 2 bases from V and 2 from J; bases not matched to a gene: 4. The germline gives CDR1 SGHTA, CDR2 FQGNSA. The CDR3 nucleotides read TGTGCCAGCAGCTTACAAGCGGGATACACAGATACGCAGTATTTT. It is translated as CASSLQAGYTDTQYF.

The chain links TRBV5-1 to TRBJ2-7; 7 positions match TRBD2. Germline V lookup: CDR1 SGHRS, CDR2 YFSETQ. CDR3 length: 14 amino acids. The J segment lost 1 base and the V segment lost 6 bases, leaving 7 bases of the junction unmatched. The DNA for the CDR3 is TGCGCCAGCACCAACGGACTAGTTTCCTACGAGCAGTACTTC. It is translated as CASTNGLVSYEQYF. The variable domain in full, completed from reference TRBV5-1 and TRBJ2-7, reads KAGVTQTPRYLIKTRGQQVTLSCSPISGHRSVSWYQQTPGQGLQFLFEYFSETQRNKGNFPGRFSGRQFSNSRSEMNVSTLELGDSALYLCASTNGLVSYEQYFGPGTRLTVT.

This clone has a handful of counts. The chain joins TRBV23-1 to TRBJ2-7, with 8 bases fitting TRBD1. TRBV23-1 is identified as an open reading frame with a role that is uncertain. The CDR3 loop spans 13 amino acids. V gave up 6 bases and J gave up 3 bases; unmatched junction bases: 4. The CDR3 reads CASSPDRGYEQYF. For the CDR3, the DNA is TGCGCCAGCAGCCCAGACAGGGGCTACGAGCAGTACTTC.

The chain employs TRBV13 and TRBJ1-1; 8 bases agree with TRBD1. Germline values: CDR1 PRHDT, CDR2 FYEKMQ (reference sequence). J gave up 5 bases and V 5 bases, and 7 bases lay outside the gene matches. There are 14 residues in the CDR3. The DNA for the CDR3 is TGTGCCAGCAGCCAAAACAGGGGGTGGACTGAAGCTTTCTTT. The encoded protein is CASSQNRGWTEAFF.

The rearrangement links TRBV7-2 to TRBJ2-2; 7 bases line up with TRBD1. The V gene end was trimmed by 4 bases and the J gene end by 6 bases; junction bases not matched to a gene: 2. The CDR3 covers 13 residues. Germline V gene sequence: CDR1 SGHTA, CDR2 FQGNSA. CDR3 bases: TGTGCCAGCAGCTCAGGGGGTCCCGGGGAGCTGTTTTTT. Translation gives CASSSGGPGELFF.

This clone was counted between two and nine times. The chain is built from TRBV7-2 and TRBJ1-2, with 8 bases matching TRBD1. This CDR3 region has 14 residues. The germline V gene has CDR1 SGHTA and CDR2 FQGNSA. J gave up 0 bases and V 5 bases, and 2 bases lay outside the gene matches. The CDR3, as DNA: TGTGCCAGCAGCGGACAGGGAACTAACTATGGCTACACCTTC. Translation gives CASSGQGTNYGYTF.

This rearrangement joins TRBV7-2 to TRBJ2-7; possible D gene TRBD1, 5 bases. V was trimmed by 1 base and J by 3 bases, leaving 7 bases between them. Germline values: CDR1 SGHTA, CDR2 FQGNSA. The length of the CDR3 is 13 residues. The CDR3 DNA reads as TGTGCCAGCAGCTTAGGCAGGGTCTACGAGCAGTACGTC. Amino acid sequence: CASSLGRVYEQYV.

This clone was observed once. The genes are TRBV5-1 and TRBJ2-2; 9 bases map to TRBD2. The CDR3 contains 16 residues. V shed 2 bases and J 4 bases; nucleotides not matched to a gene: 6. The germline V gene has CDR1 SGHRS and CDR2 YFSETQ. The CDR3 coding sequence is TGCGCCAGCAGCTTCCTAGCGGGACGATCCACCGGGGAGCTGTTTTTT. Translating gives CASSFLAGRSTGELFF.

The chain has TRBV18 and TRBJ2-3; 10 bases align to TRBD2. Looked up from germline, CDR1 is KGHSH and CDR2 is LQKENI. The V gene end was trimmed by 3 bases and the J gene end by 6 bases; junction bases not matched to a gene: 0. The CDR3 extends over 13 amino acids. The CDR3 here is CASSPGLADTQYF. Written as DNA, the CDR3 is TGTGCCAGCTCACCGGGACTAGCGGATACGCAGTATTTT.

This chain connects TRBV5-1 to TRBJ2-1, with TRBD1 matching 11 bases. The CDR3 runs to 15 residues. Germline assignment: CDR1 SGHRS and CDR2 YFSETQ. After removal of 2 bases from V and 8 bases from J, the junction contained 6 bases not matched to a gene. CDR3 DNA: TGCGCCAGCAGCTTCCGCGGACAGGGGGCCGATGAGCAGTTCTTC. This codes for CASSFRGQGADEQFF.

V gene TRBV4-1 combines with J gene TRBJ2-3; 7 bases line up with TRBD2. This CDR3 region has 18 residues. Germline-derived CDR1 and CDR2 are MGHRA and YSYEKL. J lost 0 bases, V lost 0 bases, and 9 bases had no gene match. The CDR3 protein is CASSQDKASGSSTDTQYF. The CDR3, as DNA: TGCGCCAGCAGCCAAGATAAAGCTAGCGGTTCTAGCACAGATACGCAGTATTTT.

By share of the sample, this clone is medium-sized. The chain recombines TRBV28 with TRBJ1-6; 7 nucleotides match TRBD1. Trimming removed 6 bases from V and 0 bases from J; junction bases left unmatched: 8. CDR3 length: 17 amino acids. Germline V CDR1 and CDR2: MDHEN, SYDVKM. The CDR3 loop reads CASSPAWTGSYNSPLHF. CDR3 DNA sequence: TGTGCCAGCAGCCCCGCCTGGACAGGCTCCTATAATTCACCCCTCCACTTT.

The chain employs TRBV7-9 and TRBJ2-2; no clear D. Germline V CDR1 and CDR2: SEHNR, FQNEAQ (reference sequence). V was trimmed by 3 bases and J by 2 bases, leaving 10 bases between them. The CDR3 length is 15 residues. Here the CDR3 DNA reads TGTGCCAGCAGCTTTGATCTGAGAAACACCGGGGAGCTGTTTTTT. Protein sequence: CASSFDLRNTGELFF.

The chain joins TRBV7-2 to TRBJ2-3; D perhaps matches TRBD1 (5 bases). V was clipped by 2 bases and J by 3 bases, with 6 bases between them. The CDR3 contains 13 residues. Germline V gene sequence: CDR1 SGHTA, CDR2 FQGNSA. The DNA for the CDR3 is TGTGCCAGCAGCTTACAGGGTACAGATACGCAGTATTTT. Amino acid sequence: CASSLQGTDTQYF.

The gene calls are TRBV7-9 and TRBJ2-7; maybe TRBD2 (5 bases). CDR1 is SEHNR, CDR2 FQNEAQ, per germline (reference sequence). The CDR3 length is 15 residues. V was clipped by 5 bases and J by 2 bases, with 16 bases between them. The CDR3 protein is CASSPGNSRTYEQYV. The CDR3 nucleotides read TGTGCCAGCAGCCCCGGGAACAGCCGAACCTACGAGCAGTACGTC.

V gene TRBV5-1 combines with J gene TRBJ2-5, with 9 bases identical to TRBD2. Per the germline V gene, CDR1 is SGHRS and CDR2 is YFSETQ. This CDR3 is 15 amino acids long. V gave up 0 bases and J gave up 5 bases; unmatched junction bases: 5. The CDR3 region has the DNA TGCGCCAGCAGCTTGGTTGCGGGAGGGGACGAGACCCAGTACTTC. This codes for CASSLVAGGDETQYF. The complete variable domain, with remaining parts taken from reference TRBV5-1 and TRBJ2-5, reads KAGVTQTPRYLIKTRGQQVTLSCSPISGHRSVSWYQQTPGQGLQFLFEYFSETQRNKGNFPGRFSGRQFSNSRSEMNVSTLELGDSALYLCASSLVAGGDETQYFGPGTRLLVL.

The V call is TRBV7-9, the J call TRBJ1-2; TRBD1 might be the D (6 bases). With 5 bases removed from V and 3 bases from J, the gap between germline ends came to 10 bases. CDR3 length: 13 residues. CDR1 is SEHNR and CDR2 is FQNEAQ in the germline V gene (reference sequence). The CDR3 region is CASSEQGYYGYTF. The CDR3 DNA reads TGTGCCAGCAGCGAACAGGGTTACTATGGCTACACCTTC.

The chain carries TRBV19 and TRBJ1-1; D is unresolved. Trimming removed 5 bases at V and 5 bases at J, with 12 bases between. Looked up from germline, CDR1 is LNHDA and CDR2 is SQIVND (reference sequence). The CDR3 sequence is 13 residues long. CDR3 protein: CASSPRVGTEAFF. The DNA for the CDR3 is TGTGCCAGTAGTCCCCGGGTTGGGACTGAAGCTTTCTTT.

CDR3 sequence: CASRPTGFKDTGELFF. The CDR3 nucleotides are TGTGCCAGCAGACCTACAGGTTTTAAGGACACCGGGGAGCTGTTTTTT. V and J are TRBV25-1 and TRBJ2-2, with D maybe TRBD1 (5 bases). CDR3 length equals 16 residues. Germline V CDR1 and CDR2: MGHDK, SYGVNS. Trimming pared 6 bases from V and 3 bases from J, leaving 17 bases between.

The chain is built from TRBV4-3 and TRBJ1-6; D is undetermined. Deletions cut 0 bases from V and 6 bases from J, with 9 bases between. This CDR3 contains 15 residues. The germline V gene has CDR1 LGHNA and CDR2 YSLEER. The CDR3 DNA follows: TGCGCCAGCAGCCAAGAATTAGGAGTTAATTCACCCCTCCACTTT. The encoded protein is CASSQELGVNSPLHF.

V and J are TRBV7-9 and TRBJ2-5; 7 bases map to TRBD2. The V gene's germline CDR1 is SEHNR and CDR2 FQNEAQ (reference sequence). The CDR3 consists of 12 residues. V shed 8 bases, J shed 5 bases, and the junction held 5 bases outside the gene matches. As DNA, the CDR3 is TGTGCCAGCGGACCCGGGGGGGAGACCCAGTACTTC. Translated, it gives CASGPGGETQYF.

The CDR3 sequence is CASRGTGNQPQHF. CDR3 nucleotides: TGTGCCAGCAGGGGGACAGGCAATCAGCCCCAGCATTTT. The chain carries TRBV2 and TRBJ1-5; 7 positions agree with TRBD1. The CDR3 runs to 13 residues. Germline V gives CDR1 SNHLY, CDR2 FYNNEI. V was clipped by 6 bases and J by 2 bases; unmatched bases: 1.